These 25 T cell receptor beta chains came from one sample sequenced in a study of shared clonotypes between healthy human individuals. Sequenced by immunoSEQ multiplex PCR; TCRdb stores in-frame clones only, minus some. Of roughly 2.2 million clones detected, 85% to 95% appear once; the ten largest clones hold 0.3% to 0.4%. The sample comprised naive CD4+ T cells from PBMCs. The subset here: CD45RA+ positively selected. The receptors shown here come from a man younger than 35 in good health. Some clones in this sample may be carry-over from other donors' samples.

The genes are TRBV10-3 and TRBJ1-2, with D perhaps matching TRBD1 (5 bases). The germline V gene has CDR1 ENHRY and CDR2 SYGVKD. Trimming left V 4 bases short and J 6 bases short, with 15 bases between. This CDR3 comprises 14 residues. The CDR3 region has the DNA TGTGCCATCAGTGCCTCACTCGGAGGGGATGGCTACACCTTC. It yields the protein CAISASLGGDGYTF.

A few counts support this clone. The CDR3 sequence: CASSAGGGYTEAFF. The CDR3 DNA reads TGTGCCAGCAGCGCAGGGGGTGGGTACACTGAAGCTTTCTTT. The V call is TRBV9, the J call TRBJ1-1, with TRBD1 matching over 7 bases. The CDR3 totals 14 residues. Germline V gene data show CDR1 as SGDLS and CDR2 as YYNGEE. The V gene end was trimmed by 3 bases and the J gene end by 3 bases; junction bases not matched to a gene: 5.

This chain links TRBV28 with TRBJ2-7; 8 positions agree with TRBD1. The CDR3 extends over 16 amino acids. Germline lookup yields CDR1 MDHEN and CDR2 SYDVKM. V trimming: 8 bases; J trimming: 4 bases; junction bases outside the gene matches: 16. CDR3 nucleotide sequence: TGTGCCAGCCTCTTTACTCAGACAGGGGCCACTTACGAGCAGTACTTC. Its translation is CASLFTQTGATYEQYF.

The CDR3 DNA is TGTGCCAGCAGTTTGAGTCGGACGTACGAGCAGTACTTC. Translated: CASSLSRTYEQYF. This chain links TRBV27 with TRBJ2-7; D is uncertain. The length of the CDR3 is 13 residues. Germline CDR1 reads MNHEY; CDR2 reads SMNVEV (reference sequence). V was shortened by 3 bases and J by 4 bases, with 10 bases between the two germline ends.

As DNA, the CDR3 is TGCGCCAGCAGCCCGGGACTAGCGGGAGCGAGGAATGAGCAGTTCTTC. This encodes CASSPGLAGARNEQFF. V is TRBV5-1 and J is TRBJ2-1, with 14 positions matching TRBD2. V lost 4 bases, J lost 7 bases, and 7 bases stayed unmatched. Germline CDR1 reads SGHRS; CDR2 reads YFSETQ. CDR3 size: 16 residues.

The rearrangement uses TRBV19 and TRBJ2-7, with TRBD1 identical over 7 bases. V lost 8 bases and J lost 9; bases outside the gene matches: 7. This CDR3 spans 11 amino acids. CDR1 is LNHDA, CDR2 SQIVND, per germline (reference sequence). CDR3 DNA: TGTGCCAGTGGAGACAGGGAAGGGCAGTACTTC. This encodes CASGDREGQYF.

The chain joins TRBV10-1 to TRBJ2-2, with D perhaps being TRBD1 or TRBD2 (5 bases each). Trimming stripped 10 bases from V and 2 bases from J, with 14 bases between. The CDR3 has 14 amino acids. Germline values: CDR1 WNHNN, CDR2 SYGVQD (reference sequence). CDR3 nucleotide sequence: TGCGCCACCAACCGGGACCACAACACCGGGGAGCTGTTTTTT. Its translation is CATNRDHNTGELFF.

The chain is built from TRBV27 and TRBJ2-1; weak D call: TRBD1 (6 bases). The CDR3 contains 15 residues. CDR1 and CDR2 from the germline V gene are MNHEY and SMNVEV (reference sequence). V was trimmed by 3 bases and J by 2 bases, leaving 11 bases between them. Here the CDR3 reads CASSLGHPTYNEQFF. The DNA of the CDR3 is TGTGCCAGCAGTTTGGGACATCCAACCTACAATGAGCAGTTCTTC.

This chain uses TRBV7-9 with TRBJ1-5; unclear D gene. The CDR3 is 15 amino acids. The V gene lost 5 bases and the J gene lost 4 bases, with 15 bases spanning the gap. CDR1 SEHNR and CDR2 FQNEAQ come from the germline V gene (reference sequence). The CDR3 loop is CASSKQSGDNQPQHF. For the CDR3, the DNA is TGTGCCAGCAGCAAACAATCCGGGGATAATCAGCCCCAGCATTTT.

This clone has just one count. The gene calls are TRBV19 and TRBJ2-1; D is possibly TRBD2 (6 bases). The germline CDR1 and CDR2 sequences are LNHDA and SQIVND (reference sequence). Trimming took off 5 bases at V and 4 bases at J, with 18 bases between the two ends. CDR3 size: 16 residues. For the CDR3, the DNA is TGTGCCAGTAGTTGGGCCGCTAGCGCAGTATACAATGAGCAGTTCTTC. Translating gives CASSWAASAVYNEQFF.

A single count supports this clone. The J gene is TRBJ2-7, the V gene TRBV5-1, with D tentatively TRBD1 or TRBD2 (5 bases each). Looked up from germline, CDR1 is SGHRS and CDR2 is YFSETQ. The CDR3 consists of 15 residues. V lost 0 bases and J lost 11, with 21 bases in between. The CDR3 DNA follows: TGCGCCAGCAGCTTGGAGGGTGTGCGAATCGGGGCCAAGTACTTC. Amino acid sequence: CASSLEGVRIGAKYF.

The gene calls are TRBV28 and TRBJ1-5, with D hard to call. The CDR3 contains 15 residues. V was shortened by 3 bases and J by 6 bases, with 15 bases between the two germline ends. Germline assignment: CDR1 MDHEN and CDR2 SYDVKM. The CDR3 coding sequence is TGTGCCAGCAGTTTTGACCAGGTCTCGGGTCAGCCCCAGCATTTT. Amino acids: CASSFDQVSGQPQHF.

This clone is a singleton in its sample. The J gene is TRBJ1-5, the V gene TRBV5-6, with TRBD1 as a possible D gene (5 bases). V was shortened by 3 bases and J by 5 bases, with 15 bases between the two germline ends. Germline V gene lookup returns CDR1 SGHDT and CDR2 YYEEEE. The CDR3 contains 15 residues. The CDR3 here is CASSSGPGGDQPQHF. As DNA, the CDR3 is TGTGCCAGCAGCTCGGGACCGGGGGGGGATCAGCCCCAGCATTTT.

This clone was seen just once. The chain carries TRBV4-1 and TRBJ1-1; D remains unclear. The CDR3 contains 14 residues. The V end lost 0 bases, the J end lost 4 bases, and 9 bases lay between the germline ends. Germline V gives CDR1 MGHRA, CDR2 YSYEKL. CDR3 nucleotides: TGCGCCAGCAGCCAAGAAATGAGGGTCACTGAAGCTTTCTTT. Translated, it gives CASSQEMRVTEAFF.

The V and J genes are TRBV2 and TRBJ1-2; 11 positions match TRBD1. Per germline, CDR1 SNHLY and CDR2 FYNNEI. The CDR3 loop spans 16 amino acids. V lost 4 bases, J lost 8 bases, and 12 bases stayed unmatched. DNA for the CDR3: TGTGCCAGCAGTGGGGGACAGGGGGTTCTTGGACTGGGCTACACCTTC. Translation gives CASSGGQGVLGLGYTF.

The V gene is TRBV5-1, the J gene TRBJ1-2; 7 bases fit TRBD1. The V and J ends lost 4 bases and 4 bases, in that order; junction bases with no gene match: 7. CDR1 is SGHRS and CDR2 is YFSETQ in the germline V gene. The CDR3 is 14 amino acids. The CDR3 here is CASSGDSWGYGYTF. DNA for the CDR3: TGCGCCAGCAGCGGGGACAGTTGGGGCTATGGCTACACCTTC.

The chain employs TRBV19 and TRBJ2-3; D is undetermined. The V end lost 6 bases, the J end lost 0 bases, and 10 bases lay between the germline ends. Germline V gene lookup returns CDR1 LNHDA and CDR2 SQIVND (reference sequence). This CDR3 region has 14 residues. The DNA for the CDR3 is TGTGCCAGTAGAGAGCGCACTAGCACAGATACGCAGTATTTT. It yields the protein CASRERTSTDTQYF.

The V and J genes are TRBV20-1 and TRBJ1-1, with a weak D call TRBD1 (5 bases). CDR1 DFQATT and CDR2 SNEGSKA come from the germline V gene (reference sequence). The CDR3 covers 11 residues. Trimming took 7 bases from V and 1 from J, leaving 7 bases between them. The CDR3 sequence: CSERGNTEAFF. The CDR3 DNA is TGCAGTGAGAGGGGGAACACTGAAGCTTTCTTT.

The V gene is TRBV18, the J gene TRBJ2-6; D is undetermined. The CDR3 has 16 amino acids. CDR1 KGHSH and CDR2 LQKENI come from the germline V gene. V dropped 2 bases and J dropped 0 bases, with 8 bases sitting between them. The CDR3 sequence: CASSPSVSSGANVLTF. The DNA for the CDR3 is TGTGCCAGCTCACCATCGGTCAGCTCTGGGGCCAACGTCCTGACTTTC. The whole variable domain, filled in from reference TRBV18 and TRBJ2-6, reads NAGVMQNPRHLVRRRGQEARLRCSPMKGHSHVYWYRQLPEEGLKFMVYLQKENIIDESGMPKERFSAEFPKEGPSILRIQQVVRGDSAAYFCASSPSVSSGANVLTFGAGSRLTVL.

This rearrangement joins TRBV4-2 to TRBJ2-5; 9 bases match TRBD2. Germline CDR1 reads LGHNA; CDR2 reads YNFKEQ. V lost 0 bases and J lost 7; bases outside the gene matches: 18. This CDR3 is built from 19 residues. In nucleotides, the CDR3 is TGTGCCAGCAGCCAAGATTTCAAACGTAGCGGGAGAGAAAGTGGGACCCAGTACTTC. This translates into CASSQDFKRSGRESGTQYF.

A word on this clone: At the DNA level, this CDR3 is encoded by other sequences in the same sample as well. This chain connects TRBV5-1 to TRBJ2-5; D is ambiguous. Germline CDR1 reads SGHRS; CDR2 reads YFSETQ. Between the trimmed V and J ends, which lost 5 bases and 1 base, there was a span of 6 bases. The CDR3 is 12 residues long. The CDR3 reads CASSYSQETQYF. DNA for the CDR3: TGCGCCAGCAGTTACAGCCAAGAGACCCAGTACTTC.

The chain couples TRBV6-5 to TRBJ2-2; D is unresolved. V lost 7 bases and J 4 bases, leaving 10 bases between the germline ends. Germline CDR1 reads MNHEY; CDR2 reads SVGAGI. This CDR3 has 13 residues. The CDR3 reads CASIQLGTGELFF. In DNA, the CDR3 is TGTGCCAGCATCCAACTGGGCACCGGGGAGCTGTTTTTT.

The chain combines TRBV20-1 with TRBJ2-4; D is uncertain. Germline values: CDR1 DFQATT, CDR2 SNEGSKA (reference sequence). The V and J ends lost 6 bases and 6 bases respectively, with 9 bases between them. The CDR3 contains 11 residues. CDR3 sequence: CSAGPLNIQYF. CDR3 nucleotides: TGCAGTGCCGGGCCCCTAAACATTCAGTACTTC.

DNA of the CDR3: TGTGCCAGCAGCAACACAGGGGGCGCGGGGACTGAAGCTTTCTTT. It is translated as CASSNTGGAGTEAFF. V gene TRBV7-3 combines with J gene TRBJ1-1; 9 nucleotides agree with TRBD1. The CDR3 contains 15 residues. Germline trimming cut 5 bases from V and 5 bases from J; bases unmatched to any gene: 9. Germline values: CDR1 SGHTA, CDR2 FQGTGA.

The CDR3 region is CASSLIGLAGDTQYF. DNA of the CDR3: TGTGCCAGCAGCCTAATCGGACTAGCCGGCGATACGCAGTATTTT. The V call is TRBV7-8, the J call TRBJ2-3; 8 nucleotides line up with TRBD2. The CDR3 consists of 15 residues. J lost 6 bases, V lost 5 bases, and 10 bases had no gene match. The V gene's germline CDR1 is SGHVS and CDR2 FQNEAQ.